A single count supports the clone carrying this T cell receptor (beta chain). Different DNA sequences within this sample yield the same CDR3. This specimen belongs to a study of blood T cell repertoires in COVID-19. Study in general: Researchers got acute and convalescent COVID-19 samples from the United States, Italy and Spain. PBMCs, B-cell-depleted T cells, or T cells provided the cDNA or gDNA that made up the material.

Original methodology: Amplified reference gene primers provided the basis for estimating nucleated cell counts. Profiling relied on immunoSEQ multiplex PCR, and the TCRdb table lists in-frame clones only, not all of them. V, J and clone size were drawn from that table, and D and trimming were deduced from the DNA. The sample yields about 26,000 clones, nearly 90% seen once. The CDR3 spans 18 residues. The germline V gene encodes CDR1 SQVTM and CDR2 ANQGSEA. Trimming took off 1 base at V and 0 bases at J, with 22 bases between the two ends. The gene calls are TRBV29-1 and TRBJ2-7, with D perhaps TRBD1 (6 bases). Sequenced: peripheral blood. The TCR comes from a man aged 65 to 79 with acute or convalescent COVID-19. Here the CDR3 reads CSVEAGQSRQGYSYEQYF. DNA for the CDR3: TGCAGCGTTGAAGCGGGTCAGTCTAGGCAGGGGTACTCCTACGAGCAGTACTTC.